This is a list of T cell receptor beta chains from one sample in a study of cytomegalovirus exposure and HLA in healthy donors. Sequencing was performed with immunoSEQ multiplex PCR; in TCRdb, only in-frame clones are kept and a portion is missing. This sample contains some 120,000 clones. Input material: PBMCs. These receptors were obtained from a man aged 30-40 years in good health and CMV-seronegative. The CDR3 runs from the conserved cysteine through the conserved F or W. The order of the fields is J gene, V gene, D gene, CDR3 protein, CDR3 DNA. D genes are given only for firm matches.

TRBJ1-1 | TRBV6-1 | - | CASSSDRHTEAFF | TGTGCCAGCAGTTCCGACAGGCACACTGAAGCTTTCTTT
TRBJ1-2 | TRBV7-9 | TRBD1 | CASSPLTGGGVGYTF | TGTGCCAGCAGCCCATTAACAGGGGGGGGAGTCGGCTACACCTTC
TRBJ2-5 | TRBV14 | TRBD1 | CASSHWDRIQETQYF | TGTGCCAGCAGCCATTGGGACAGGATACAAGAGACCCAGTACTTC
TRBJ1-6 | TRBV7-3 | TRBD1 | CASSLRQGGNSPLHF | TGTGCCAGCAGCTTAAGACAGGGAGGAAATTCACCCCTCCACTTT
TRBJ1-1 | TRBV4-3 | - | CASSQSLTARRSAFF | TGCGCCAGCAGCCAAAGCCTGACAGCCCGGCGGTCCGCTTTCTTT
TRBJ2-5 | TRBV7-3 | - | CASSPLGGTQYF | TGTGCCAGCAGCCCACTAGGAGGGACCCAGTACTTC
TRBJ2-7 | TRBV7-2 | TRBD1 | CASSLMYRGRSTYEQYF | TGTGCCAGCAGCTTAATGTACAGGGGGCGATCTACCTACGAGCAGTACTTC
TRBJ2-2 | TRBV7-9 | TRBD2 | CASSLRTRGTGELFF | TGTGCCAGCAGCTTAAGGACTAGAGGAACCGGGGAGCTGTTTTTT
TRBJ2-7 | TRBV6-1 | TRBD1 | CASSALTSGTGGYEQYF | TGTGCCAGCAGTGCCTTAACCTCCGGGACAGGGGGCTACGAGCAGTACTTC
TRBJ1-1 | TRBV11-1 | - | CASSLEENTEAFF | TGTGCCAGCAGCTTGGAGGAGAACACTGAAGCTTTCTTT
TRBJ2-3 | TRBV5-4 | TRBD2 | CASSLAGITTDTQYF | TGTGCCAGCAGCTTAGCGGGGATTACCACAGATACGCAGTATTTT
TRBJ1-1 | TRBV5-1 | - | CASSRGVGNGIAFF | TGCGCCAGCAGCCGGGGGGTGGGTAACGGGATTGCTTTCTTT
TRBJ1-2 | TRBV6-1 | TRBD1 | CASRIQGSPRYGYTF | TGTGCCAGCAGGATACAGGGGTCTCCGAGGTATGGCTACACCTTC